Detailed here is one T cell receptor (beta chain). The CDR3 extends over 15 amino acids. The V end was cut by 5 bases, the J end by 7 bases, with 19 bases between. Per germline, CDR1 SGHAT and CDR2 FQNNGV. The data were taken from a study of tumor and adjacent non-tumor tissue in lung cancer. A modified ARM-PCR protocol with three rounds of nested PCR amplified TCRbeta. TCRdb processed the multiplex PCR reads anew with MiXCR; each CDR3 protein has one entry. The sample has over 40,000 distinct CDR3 sequences, 60% to 80% seen once; the top ten hold 20% to 30%. No cell sorting was done before RNA was extracted from the tissue. More than 3 cm separated this lung sample from the edge of the tumor.

This clonotype originated in a woman in her sixties or seventies with non-small cell lung cancer. V usage is TRBV11-2 and J usage is TRBJ2-3, with D perhaps given as TRBD1 or TRBD2 (5 bases each). Sequenced input: distant non-tumor lung tissue. The CDR3 region is CASSATGTTTYTQYF. The CDR3 DNA reads as TGTGCCAGCAGCGCCACCGGGACGACCACGTATACGCAGTATTTT.